One and the same sample provided the 27 T cell receptor beta chains below, sequenced in a study of cytomegalovirus exposure and HLA in healthy donors. Primers for the PCR totalled 60 Vbeta and 13 Jbeta. The data were produced by immunoSEQ multiplex PCR, yet TCRdb's version contains in-frame clones alone and is incomplete. The data show about 160,000 clones, and the top ten clones hold about 1.2%. Sequences were obtained from PBMCs. The source is a woman between 55 and 75 years old in good health and CMV-seronegative.

This chain uses TRBV2 with TRBJ2-5; 13 nucleotides agree with TRBD2. The germline gives CDR1 SNHLY, CDR2 FYNNEI. The CDR3 loop spans 15 amino acids. V shed 10 bases and J 0 bases; nucleotides not matched to a gene: 5. The CDR3 loop is CAKGLAGKYQETQYF. As DNA, the CDR3 is TGTGCCAAGGGACTAGCGGGGAAGTACCAAGAGACCCAGTACTTC.

The chain carries TRBV5-4 and TRBJ1-4, with D possibly matching TRBD1 (6 bases). This CDR3 is 16 amino acids long. The V gene lost 3 bases and the J gene lost 0 bases, with 12 bases spanning the gap. The V gene's germline CDR1 is SGHNT and CDR2 YYREEE (reference sequence). This CDR3 is CASSYKSGATNEKLFF. The CDR3 DNA reads TGTGCCAGCAGCTACAAGTCAGGGGCAACTAATGAAAAACTGTTTTTT.

This chain links TRBV7-8 with TRBJ1-1, with TRBD1 matching 7 bases. This CDR3 has 15 amino acids. Germline trimming cut 4 bases from V and 1 base from J; bases unmatched to any gene: 6. From germline, CDR1 is SGHVS and CDR2 FQNEAQ. The CDR3, as DNA: TGTGCCAGCAGCTCTCCAGGGGGTTCGAACACTGAAGCTTTCTTT. This translates into CASSSPGGSNTEAFF.

This chain links TRBV4-3 with TRBJ1-2, with 9 bases aligning to TRBD1. With 4 bases clipped from V and 5 bases from J, the junction kept 14 bases outside the gene matches. Germline lookup yields CDR1 LGHNA and CDR2 YSLEER. This CDR3 spans 17 amino acids. The CDR3 DNA sequence: TGCGCCAGCAGCCCATTCTTAGGTACAGGGGGCGCATATGGCTACACCTTC. Amino acids: CASSPFLGTGGAYGYTF.

This chain connects TRBV4-2 to TRBJ1-5; 8 positions agree with TRBD1. J was trimmed by 0 bases and V by 0 bases; bases with no gene match: 4. This CDR3 contains 17 residues. CDR1 and CDR2 from the germline V gene are LGHNA and YNFKEQ. The CDR3 region has the DNA TGTGCCAGCAGCCAAGAGACAGGGGCACGTAGCAATCAGCCCCAGCATTTT. Its translation is CASSQETGARSNQPQHF.

The V and J genes are TRBV4-1 and TRBJ2-6; TRBD1 matches at 8 bases. The germline V gene has CDR1 MGHRA and CDR2 YSYEKL. The CDR3 spans 19 residues. V dropped 1 base and J dropped 1; count of bases not matched to a gene: 9. This CDR3 is CASSQVGQGAESGANVLTF. The CDR3 coding sequence is TGCGCCAGCAGCCAAGTCGGGCAGGGGGCGGAATCTGGGGCCAACGTCCTGACTTTC.

This chain links TRBV6-5 with TRBJ1-2; D gene ambiguous. V lost 4 bases to trimming and J lost 4 bases, with 13 bases between them. The germline CDR1 and CDR2 sequences are MNHEY and SVGAGI. This CDR3 has 14 amino acids. Here the CDR3 reads CASSSGGQRYGYTF. The CDR3 region has the DNA TGTGCCAGCAGTTCCGGAGGGCAGCGCTATGGCTACACCTTC.

V and J are TRBV7-2 and TRBJ2-5; TRBD2 is a possible D gene (5 bases). The length of the CDR3 is 14 residues. V lost 3 bases to trimming and J lost 6 bases, with 14 bases between them. Looked up from germline, CDR1 is SGHTA and CDR2 is FQGNSA. The CDR3 region is CASSFSLGGQTQYF. CDR3 in DNA: TGTGCCAGCAGCTTTTCCCTCGGAGGACAGACCCAGTACTTC.

The rearrangement links TRBV7-3 to TRBJ1-1, with D maybe TRBD1 (6 bases). The CDR3 has 14 residues. The V and J ends lost 5 bases and 1 base respectively, with 11 bases between them. The germline CDR1 and CDR2 sequences are SGHTA and FQGTGA. As DNA, the CDR3 is TGTGCCAGCAGCCCCCAGGGGTGGAACACTGAAGCTTTCTTT. Its protein is CASSPQGWNTEAFF.

The CDR3 region has the DNA TGTGCCAGCATCCTAGGAACGGAAAGGAGGGCAGATACGCAGTATTTT. It encodes CASILGTERRADTQYF. V and J are TRBV7-9 and TRBJ2-3, with a possible D match to TRBD2 (6 bases). V lost 7 bases and J lost 4, with 21 bases in between. Germline V lookup: CDR1 SEHNR, CDR2 FQNEAQ (reference sequence). CDR3 length: 16 amino acids.

V is TRBV7-6 and J is TRBJ2-1; D is ambiguous. The CDR3 runs 14 residues. Trimming removed 3 bases from V and 3 bases from J, with 9 bases in between. Germline V lookup: CDR1 SGHVS, CDR2 FNYEAQ. The CDR3 nucleotides are TGTGCCAGCAGCTTGACCAGGTACTACAATGAGCAGTTCTTC. This gives the protein CASSLTRYYNEQFF.

The rearrangement links TRBV12-5 to TRBJ1-1; D is unresolved. The germline V gene encodes CDR1 LGHNT and CDR2 FRNRAP. The CDR3 covers 13 residues. Between the trimmed V and J ends, which lost 3 bases and 4 bases, there was a span of 9 bases. The CDR3 is CASGLREGTEAFF. CDR3 nucleotide sequence: TGTGCTAGTGGTTTACGGGAGGGCACTGAAGCTTTCTTT.

This chain uses TRBV13 with TRBJ2-7; a weak D match, TRBD2 (6 bases). V lost 5 bases and J 3 bases, leaving 17 bases between the germline ends. The CDR3 loop spans 15 amino acids. Looked up from germline, CDR1 is PRHDT and CDR2 is FYEKMQ (reference sequence). The CDR3 DNA is TGTGCCAGCAGCCGACCCGACAGCGGGCGCTACGAGCAGTACTTC. Protein product: CASSRPDSGRYEQYF. Complete variable domain (other parts from reference TRBV13 and TRBJ2-7): AAGVIQSPRHLIKEKRETATLKCYPIPRHDTVYWYQQGPGQDPQFLISFYEKMQSDKGSIPDRFSAQQFSDYHSELNMSSLELGDSALYFCASSRPDSGRYEQYFGPGTRLTVT.

CDR3 sequence reads: CASSYSGSSYEQYF. In nucleotides, the CDR3 is TGTGCCAGCAGTTACTCGGGCAGCTCCTACGAGCAGTACTTC. The chain uses TRBV6-5 and TRBJ2-7; no clear D gene. This CDR3 region has 14 residues. Germline loops: CDR1 MNHEY, CDR2 SVGAGI. The V gene lost 0 bases and the J gene lost 0 bases, with 6 bases spanning the gap.

The chain carries TRBV11-3 and TRBJ1-1; D perhaps matches TRBD1 (6 bases). Trimming took 6 bases from V and 4 from J, leaving 21 bases between them. CDR1 and CDR2 (germline): SGHNT, YENEEA. The CDR3 length is 16 residues. The CDR3 sequence is CASSLIRGAPFTEAFF. CDR3 DNA: TGTGCCAGCAGTTTGATTCGGGGGGCCCCCTTCACTGAAGCTTTCTTT.

The rearrangement links TRBV15 to TRBJ2-5; TRBD1 agrees at 12 bases. The CDR3 is 14 amino acids. Germline V gives CDR1 LNHNV, CDR2 YYDKDF (reference sequence). V trimming: 6 bases; J trimming: 11 bases; junction bases outside the gene matches: 10. The CDR3 is CATRKTGQGAGQYF. CDR3 coding DNA: TGTGCCACCAGAAAGACGGGACAGGGGGCTGGTCAGTACTTC.

This chain joins TRBV6-5 and TRBJ1-5; 7 nucleotides line up with TRBD1. This CDR3 has 14 residues. V shed 6 bases, J shed 3 bases, and the junction held 5 bases outside the gene matches. In germline, CDR1 is MNHEY, CDR2 SVGAGI. In DNA, the CDR3 is TGTGCCAGCAGAAGGGACAGTACCAATCAGCCCCAGCATTTT. It codes for CASRRDSTNQPQHF.

The chain employs TRBV18 and TRBJ2-1; TRBD2 might be the D (6 bases). The germline V gene has CDR1 KGHSH and CDR2 LQKENI. This CDR3 contains 13 residues. V was shortened by 3 bases and J by 8 bases, with 11 bases between the two germline ends. The CDR3: CASSPNGEDEQFF. The CDR3 DNA sequence: TGTGCCAGCTCACCTAACGGGGAGGATGAGCAGTTCTTC.

This chain uses TRBV28 with TRBJ1-1, with D possibly matching TRBD1 (6 bases). The V gene lost 3 bases and the J gene lost 3 bases, with 8 bases spanning the gap. Germline CDR1 is MDHEN and CDR2 is SYDVKM. The CDR3 has 13 amino acids. CDR3 in DNA: TGTGCCAGCAGTTTGCAGGGGCACACTGAAGCTTTCTTT. The encoded protein is CASSLQGHTEAFF. The full variable domain, with the rest looked up from reference TRBV28 and TRBJ1-1, is DVKVTQSSRYLVKRTGEKVFLECVQDMDHENMFWYRQDPGLGLRLIYFSYDVKMKEKGDIPEGYSVSREKKERFSLILESASTNQTSMYLCASSLQGHTEAFFGQGTRLTVV.

The CDR3: CASSERQGSSYEQYF. CDR3 coding DNA: TGTGCCAGCAGTGAAAGACAGGGGTCAAGCTACGAGCAGTACTTC. The chain uses TRBV6-1 and TRBJ2-7; 8 positions match TRBD1. With V trimmed by 2 bases and J by 3 bases, 6 bases remained unmatched. CDR3 length equals 15 residues. Germline loops: CDR1 MNHNS, CDR2 SASEGT.

About this clone itself: The junction differs from germline at one of its ends, possibly a read error. The rearrangement uses TRBV14 and TRBJ2-1; D unclear. Germline V gene lookup returns CDR1 SGHDN and CDR2 FVKESK. The CDR3 length is 12 residues. CDR3 nucleotides: TGTGCTAGCAGCCCACAGAGAAATGAGCAGTTCTTC. The encoded protein is CASSPQRNEQFF.

This sequence joins TRBV7-9 and TRBJ2-1; 9 bases align to TRBD2. CDR1 and CDR2 (germline): SEHNR, FQNEAQ (reference sequence). The V gene end was trimmed by 1 base and the J gene end by 4 bases; junction bases not matched to a gene: 2. The CDR3 loop spans 15 amino acids. CDR3 amino acids: CASSLGLAGYNEQFF. In nucleotides, the CDR3 is TGTGCCAGCAGCTTAGGGCTAGCGGGGTACAATGAGCAGTTCTTC.

The chain employs TRBV6-1 and TRBJ1-2; tentatively, D is TRBD1 (6 bases). V shed 10 bases and J shed 1 base, with 16 bases lying between them. Germline CDR1 and CDR2: MNHNS and SASEGT. CDR3 length: 14 residues. CDR3 DNA sequence: TGTGCCAACGTTACGATGACAGGTAACTATGGCTACACCTTC. It codes for CANVTMTGNYGYTF.

The V and J genes are TRBV28 and TRBJ1-2; 10 nucleotides match TRBD1. From germline, CDR1 is MDHEN and CDR2 SYDVKM. The CDR3 is made up of 17 amino acids. The trim removed 3 bases at V and 5 bases at J, leaving 12 bases unmatched. CDR3 amino acids: CASSLRQGAATIYGYTF. The CDR3 coding sequence is TGTGCCAGCAGTTTGAGACAGGGGGCGGCGACTATTTATGGCTACACCTTC.

The J gene is TRBJ1-2, the V gene TRBV2, with TRBD1 as a possible D gene (6 bases). In germline, CDR1 is SNHLY, CDR2 FYNNEI. V shed 2 bases and J shed 5 bases, with 18 bases lying between them. There are 16 residues in the CDR3. This CDR3 reads CASSERGRGTMYGYTF. CDR3 nucleotides: TGTGCCAGCAGTGAAAGGGGGAGAGGGACAATGTATGGCTACACCTTC.

The V and J genes are TRBV4-1 and TRBJ2-7; D not certain. CDR1 MGHRA and CDR2 YSYEKL come from the germline V gene. Trimming stripped 3 bases from V and 2 bases from J, with 14 bases between. The CDR3 extends over 15 amino acids. Here the CDR3 reads CASSHRGTPTYEQYF. The CDR3 bases are TGCGCCAGCAGCCACCGCGGCACGCCGACCTACGAGCAGTACTTC.

V and J are TRBV5-4 and TRBJ1-2; D may be TRBD1 (5 bases). The CDR3 contains 13 residues. V gave up 4 bases and J gave up 1 base, with 8 bases separating them. The germline V gene has CDR1 SGHNT and CDR2 YYREEE (reference sequence). CDR3 DNA: TGTGCCAGCAGCCGCGACAGTAACTATGGCTACACCTTC. Its translation: CASSRDSNYGYTF.